The T cell receptor (beta chain) under discussion was sequenced for a study of blood T cell repertoires in COVID-19. TCRdb's copy holds only in-frame clones and misses some; the assay was immunoSEQ multiplex PCR. The data contain some 68,000 clones, 87% of them seen just once; the ten biggest clones take up roughly 3.1%. Germline V gives CDR1 SGHRS, CDR2 YFSETQ. The CDR3 covers 15 residues. V dropped 0 bases and J dropped 4; count of bases not matched to a gene: 1. Source material: peripheral blood. This TCR was sampled from a woman aged 45-65 years with COVID-19, enrolled during active disease. This chain links TRBV5-1 with TRBJ2-2, with 9 bases that match TRBD2. CDR3 sequence: CASSLETSGTGELFF. The DNA of the CDR3 is TGCGCCAGCAGCTTGGAGACTAGCGGCACCGGGGAGCTGTTTTTT.